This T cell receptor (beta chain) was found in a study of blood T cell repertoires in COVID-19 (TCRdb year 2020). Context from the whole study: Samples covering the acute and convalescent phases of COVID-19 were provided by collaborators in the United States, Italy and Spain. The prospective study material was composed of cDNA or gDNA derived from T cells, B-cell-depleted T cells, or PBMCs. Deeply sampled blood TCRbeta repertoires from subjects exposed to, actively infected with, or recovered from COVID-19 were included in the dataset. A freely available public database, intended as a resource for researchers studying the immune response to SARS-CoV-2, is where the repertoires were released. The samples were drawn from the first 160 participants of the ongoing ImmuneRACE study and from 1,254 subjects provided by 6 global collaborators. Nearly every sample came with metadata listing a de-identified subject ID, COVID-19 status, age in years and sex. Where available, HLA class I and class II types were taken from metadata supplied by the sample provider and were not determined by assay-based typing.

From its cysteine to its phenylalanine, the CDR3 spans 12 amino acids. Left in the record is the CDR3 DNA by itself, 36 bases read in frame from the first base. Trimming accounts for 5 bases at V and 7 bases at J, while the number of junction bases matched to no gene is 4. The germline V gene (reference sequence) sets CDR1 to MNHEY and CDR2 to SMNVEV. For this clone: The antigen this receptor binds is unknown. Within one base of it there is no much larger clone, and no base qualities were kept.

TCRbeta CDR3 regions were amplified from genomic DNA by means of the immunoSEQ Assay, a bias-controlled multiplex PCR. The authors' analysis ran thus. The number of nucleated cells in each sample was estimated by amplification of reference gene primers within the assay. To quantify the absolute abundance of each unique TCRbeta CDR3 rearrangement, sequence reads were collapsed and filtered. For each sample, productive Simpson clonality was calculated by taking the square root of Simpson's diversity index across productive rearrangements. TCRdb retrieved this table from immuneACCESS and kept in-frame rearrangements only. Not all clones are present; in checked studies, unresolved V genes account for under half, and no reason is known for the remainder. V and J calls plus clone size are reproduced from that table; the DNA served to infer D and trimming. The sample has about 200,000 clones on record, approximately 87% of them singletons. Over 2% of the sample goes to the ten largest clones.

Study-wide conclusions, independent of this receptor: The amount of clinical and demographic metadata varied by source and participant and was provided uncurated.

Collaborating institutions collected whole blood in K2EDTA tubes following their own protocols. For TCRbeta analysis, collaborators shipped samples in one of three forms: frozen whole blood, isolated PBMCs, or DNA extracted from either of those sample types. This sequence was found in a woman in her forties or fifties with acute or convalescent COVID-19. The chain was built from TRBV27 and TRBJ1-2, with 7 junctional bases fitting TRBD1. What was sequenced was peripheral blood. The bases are TGTGCCAGCAGTGATACAGGGGTTGGCTACACCTTC. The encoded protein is CASSDTGVGYTF.